This entry lists 5 T cell receptor beta chains sequenced from one sample in a study of regulatory T cells in long-lasting Graves disease. HTBI primers from iRepertoire and Arm-PCR of CDR3 regions yielded the TCR beta libraries. A single record per CDR3 protein comes from TCRdb applying MiXCR to the multiplex PCR reads. Of a few hundred thousand distinct CDR3 sequences listed, roughly 15% are singletons. As to time point: newly diagnosed GD, antithyroid drugs for less than 3 months. The TCR library was made from RNA that had been extracted from PBMCs in TRIzol. The same data also went into a second study, on T cells in Graves' hyperthyroidism and ophthalmopathy.

This specimen consisted of peripheral blood mononuclear cells (PBMCs), obtained at new diagnosis, from a patient treated with antithyroid drugs. Receptors originate from a young woman with Graves disease.

Worth noting for this clonotype: Given a much more abundant clone one base away, this may be a read error. The chain is built from TRBV6-5 and TRBJ2-1; 9 bases align to TRBD2. V shed 3 bases and J 6 bases; nucleotides not matched to a gene: 6. The CDR3 totals 15 residues. CDR1 is MNHEY and CDR2 is SVGAGI in the germline V gene. The CDR3 region is CASSYERREGNEQFF. Here the CDR3 DNA reads TGTGCCAGCAGTTATGAGAGGCGGGAGGGCAATGAGCAGTTCTTC.

This clonotype was picked up many times. The V gene is TRBV7-9, the J gene TRBJ1-1; D may be TRBD1 (6 bases). Looked up from germline, CDR1 is SEHNR and CDR2 is FQNEAQ (reference sequence). V was pared by 1 base and J by 8 bases, with 14 bases between. The CDR3 is 14 amino acids. The CDR3 sequence: CASSLVGGQGEAFF. In DNA form, the CDR3 reads TGTGCCAGCAGCTTAGTGGGGGGGCAAGGGGAAGCTTTCTTT.

This clonotype was observed many times. V usage is TRBV11-2 and J usage is TRBJ2-5, with D perhaps TRBD2 (6 bases). The V end was cut by 1 base, the J end by 2 bases, with 14 bases between. Germline V gene sequence: CDR1 SGHAT, CDR2 FQNNGV. The CDR3 is 16 residues long. The CDR3: CASSLAEGGSQETQYF. In DNA, the CDR3 is TGTGCCAGCAGCTTAGCCGAGGGAGGATCACAAGAGACCCAGTACTTC.

This clonotype was counted only a few times. This chain joins TRBV24-1 and TRBJ2-3; 12 bases align to TRBD2. V was pared by 3 bases and J by 3 bases, with 3 bases of the junction left unmatched. Per the germline V gene, CDR1 is KGHDR and CDR2 is SFDVKD. The CDR3 runs 16 residues. The CDR3 DNA follows: TGTGCCACCAGTGATCGACTAGCGGGAGCAACAGATACGCAGTATTTT. Amino acids: CATSDRLAGATDTQYF.

This clonotype appeared many times. V is TRBV6-5 and J is TRBJ1-2, with D unresolved. Between the trimmed V and J ends, which lost 0 bases and 5 bases, there was a span of 4 bases. CDR1 is MNHEY, CDR2 SVGAGI, per germline. This CDR3 contains 12 residues. CDR3 coding DNA: TGTGCCAGCAGTTACTCGGGGTATGGCTACACCTTC. This codes for CASSYSGYGYTF.